This T cell receptor (beta chain) is drawn from a study of blood T cells in healthy people across ages (dated by TCRdb to between 2014 and 2017). Describing the broader study: In model experiments, template switching captured roughly one uniquely barcoded TCR beta cDNA molecule for every two T cells. Using deep sequencing normalized with unique cDNA molecular identifiers, the study measured how TCR beta repertoire diversity changes with age. Donors were grouped into four age groups: young (average approximately 15 years), middle-aged (roughly 37), aged (approximately 67) and long-lived (around 80). To avoid experimental bias, donors of different ages were randomly spread across the sequencing lanes. Two additional independent replicas of 1 million unique cDNA reads from the same blood draw were analyzed for two donors (one aged 18 to 29 and one aged 80 or older). Results the study describes overall, beyond this receptor: A strong correlation was found between observed TCR beta diversity and the percentage of naive T cells measured by flow cytometry. The long-lived group showed more naive CD4+ T cells, fewer expanded clones and increased TCR diversity than the aged group, suggesting age selection. Estimates of total diversity from one million sequenced T cells were regarded as lower bounds and underestimates. Bulk unsorted PBMC profiling prevented conclusive comparison of naive and antigen-experienced compartments. Donor CMV infection status was unknown, potentially confounding age-related changes in expanded clonotypes. As age increased, observed TCR beta diversity per million T cells dropped in a roughly linear way, and a significant reduction was already evident by age 40.

The approximately 40 donors, aged roughly 6 to 95 years, were systemically healthy Caucasian individuals from Russia. Each donor gave approximately 10 milliliters of peripheral blood, collected into EDTA-treated Vacutainer tubes. Ficoll-Paque density-gradient centrifugation was used to isolate PBMCs, with at least 6 million obtained per sample. Total RNA was extracted from PBMCs with Trizol reagent, with at least 6 micrograms obtained per sample. The percentages of naive CD45RAhigh/CD27high T cells were determined by flow cytometry on a PBMC aliquot from every donor. In this sample, this clonotype turned up a few times. It lacks a known antigen. Base-call qualities are not available, and no considerably larger clone is one nucleotide away. The cysteine opens and the phenylalanine closes a CDR3 of 15 amino acids. Here the CDR3 DNA is all that survives: 45 bases in frame from base 1. Per the germline V gene, SGHTA is the CDR1 and FQGNSA is the CDR2.

Library construction relied on 5' RACE. Sequencing relied on an Illumina HiSeq 2500. The second PCR ran for roughly 6 to 11 cycles and used a J-beta primer mix along with a sample-barcoded 5' primer. A template-switch 5' adaptor carrying 12 random nucleotides introduced a unique molecular identifier onto each TCR beta cDNA molecule. Each sample yielded at least 3 million CDR3-containing paired-end reads. First-strand cDNA was synthesized from all RNA with the Mint cDNA synthesis kit, primed by a TRBC-specific oligonucleotide. Following uracil-DNA glycosylase treatment, a first 18-cycle PCR with universal primers M1SS and BC2_uni_R was performed on all cDNA. Concerning the study's data processing: Each sample was normalized by randomly selecting 1 million high-quality reads, each carrying a distinct molecular identifier. Reads sharing molecular identifiers were discarded rather than binned into consensus sequences. MiTCR, set to a Q25 quality threshold and the strictest error-elimination algorithm, was used for CDR3 identification, clonotype clustering and error correction. A nonparametric unseen species model with Euler transformation was used to estimate lower-bound total TCR beta diversity. TCRdb passed the public sequencing reads through fastp at Q25 and MiXCR, retaining productive beta sequences. Rows merge per CDR3 protein into single entries with the most common DNA and genes. These V and J calls are TCRdb output, not the study's own analysis. This sample has approximately 690,000 distinct CDR3 sequences in its table, and roughly three fifths of those were observed once. Together, the top ten hold 30% to 40% of the sample.

Sequencing was carried out using blood. The sequence joins TRBV7-2 to TRBJ2-4; 9 middle bases align to TRBD2. The end of the DNA aligns better with TRBJ2-5, so the J call may be wrong. The TCR sequence derives from a man between 60 and 75 years old in good health. The encoded CDR3 is CASSLERGAIETQYF. The sequenced DNA: TGTGCCAGCAGCTTAGAGCGGGGGGCGATAGAGACCCAGTACTTC.